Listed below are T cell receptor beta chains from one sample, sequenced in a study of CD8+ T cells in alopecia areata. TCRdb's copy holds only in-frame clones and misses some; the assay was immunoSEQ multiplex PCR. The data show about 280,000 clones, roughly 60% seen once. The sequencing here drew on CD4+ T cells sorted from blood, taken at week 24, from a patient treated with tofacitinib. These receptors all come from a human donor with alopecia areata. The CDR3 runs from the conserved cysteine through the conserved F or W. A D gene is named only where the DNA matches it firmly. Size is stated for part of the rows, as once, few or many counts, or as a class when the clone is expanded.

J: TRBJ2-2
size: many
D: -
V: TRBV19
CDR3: CASSTGLGSNTGELFF
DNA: TGTGCCAGTAGTACCGGGTTGGGCAGCAACACCGGGGAGCTGTTTTTT

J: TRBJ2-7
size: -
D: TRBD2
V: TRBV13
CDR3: CASSELAGETYEQYF
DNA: TGTGCCAGCAGCGAATTAGCGGGGGAGACCTACGAGCAGTACTTC

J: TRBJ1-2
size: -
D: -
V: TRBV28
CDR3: CASSLLWSHHYGYTF
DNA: TGTGCCAGCAGTTTACTGTGGAGTCACCACTATGGCTACACCTTC

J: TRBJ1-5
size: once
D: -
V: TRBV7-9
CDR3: CASSSRQNQPQHF
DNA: TGTGCCAGCAGCTCACGACAGAATCAGCCCCAGCATTTT

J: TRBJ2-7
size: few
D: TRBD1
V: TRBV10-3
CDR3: CAIRTDRGGDEQYF
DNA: TGTGCCATCAGGACAGACAGGGGAGGCGACGAGCAGTACTTC

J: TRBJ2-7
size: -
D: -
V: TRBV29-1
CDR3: CSVPRRTGAGQYF
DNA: TGCAGCGTCCCAAGACGAACCGGGGCGGGGCAGTACTTC

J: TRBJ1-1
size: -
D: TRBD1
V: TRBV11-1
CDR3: CASSPGGRGSDNTEAFF
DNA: TGTGCCAGCAGCCCAGGGGGCAGGGGCTCGGACAACACTGAAGCTTTCTTT

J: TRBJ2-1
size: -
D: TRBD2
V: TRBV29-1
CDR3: CSVAASGGAREFF
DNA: TGCAGCGTTGCCGCCAGCGGGGGGGCCAGGGAGTTCTTC

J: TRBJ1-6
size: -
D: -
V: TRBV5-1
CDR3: CASSTSNSPLHF
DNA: TGCGCCAGCAGCACCTCTAATTCACCCCTCCACTTT

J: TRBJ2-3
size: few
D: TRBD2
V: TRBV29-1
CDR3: CSVEKRGGGDTQYF
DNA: TGCAGCGTTGAAAAGCGGGGGGGTGGAGATACGCAGTATTTT

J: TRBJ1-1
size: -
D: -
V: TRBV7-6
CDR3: CASSVSGNTEAFF
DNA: TGTGCCAGCAGCGTGTCAGGGAACACTGAAGCTTTCTTT

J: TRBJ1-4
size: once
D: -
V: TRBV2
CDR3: CASRQDGFIEKLFF
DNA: TGTGCCAGTCGGCAAGACGGATTCATTGAAAAACTGTTTTTT

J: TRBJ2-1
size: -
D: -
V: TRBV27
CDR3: CATLPWLRTDSYNEQFF
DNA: TGTGCCACCTTACCCTGGCTGCGGACTGATAGCTACAATGAGCAGTTCTTC

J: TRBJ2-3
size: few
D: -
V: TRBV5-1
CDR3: CASSLVAYVRSSTDTQYF
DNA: TGCGCCAGCAGCTTGGTGGCCTACGTCCGTTCGAGCACAGATACGCAGTATTTT

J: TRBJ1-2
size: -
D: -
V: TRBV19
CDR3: CASSNQNSRPYGYTF
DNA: TGTGCCAGTAGTAACCAGAACAGTCGCCCCTATGGCTACACCTTC

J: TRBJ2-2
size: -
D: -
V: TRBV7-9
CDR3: CASSLLNTGELFF
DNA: TGTGCCAGCAGCTTGTTAAACACCGGGGAGCTGTTTTTT

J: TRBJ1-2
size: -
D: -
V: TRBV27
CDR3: CASCHGRKAYGYTF
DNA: TGTGCCAGCTGTCATGGACGGAAAGCTTATGGCTACACCTTC

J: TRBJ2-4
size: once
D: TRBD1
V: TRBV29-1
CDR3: CSVVQDRIKNIQYF
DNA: TGCAGCGTTGTTCAGGACAGGATCAAAAACATTCAGTACTTC

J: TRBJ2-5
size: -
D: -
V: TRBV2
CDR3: CASSVMGRSQETQYF
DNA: TGTGCCAGCAGTGTGATGGGCAGGTCCCAAGAGACCCAGTACTTC

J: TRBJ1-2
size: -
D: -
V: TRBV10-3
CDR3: CAISDGGYTF
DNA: TGTGCCATCAGTGATGGAGGCTACACCTTC

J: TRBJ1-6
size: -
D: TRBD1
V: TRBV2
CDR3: CASSTTNRGGKSPLHF
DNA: TGTGCCAGCAGTACGACCAACAGGGGAGGAAAGTCACCCCTCCACTTT

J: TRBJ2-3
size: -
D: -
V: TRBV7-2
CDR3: CASSLGGRGRTDTQYF
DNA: TGTGCCAGCAGCTTAGGTGGGCGGGGCCGCACAGATACGCAGTATTTT

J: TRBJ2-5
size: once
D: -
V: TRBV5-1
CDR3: CASSATRIQETQYF
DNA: TGCGCCAGCAGCGCAACTAGAATCCAAGAGACCCAGTACTTC

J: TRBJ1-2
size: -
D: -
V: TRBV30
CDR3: CAWRAPPGPNYGYTF
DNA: TGTGCCTGGAGGGCGCCCCCAGGGCCAAACTATGGCTACACCTTC

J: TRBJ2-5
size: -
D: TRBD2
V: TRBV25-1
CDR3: CASSEWALAGSQETQYF
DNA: TGTGCCAGCAGCGAGTGGGCCTTAGCGGGCTCTCAAGAGACCCAGTACTTC

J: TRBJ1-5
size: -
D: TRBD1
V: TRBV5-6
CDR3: CASSSGTGFSNQPQHF
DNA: TGTGCCAGCAGCTCGGGGACAGGGTTTAGCAATCAGCCCCAGCATTTT

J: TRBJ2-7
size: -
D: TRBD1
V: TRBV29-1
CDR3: CSVGDIGTGIYEQYF
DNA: TGCAGCGTGGGGGACATCGGGACAGGCATCTACGAGCAGTACTTC

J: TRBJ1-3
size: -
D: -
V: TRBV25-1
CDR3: CASSVVNTIYF
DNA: TGTGCCAGCAGTGTGGTAAACACCATATATTTT

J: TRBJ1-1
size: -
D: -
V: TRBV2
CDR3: CASSVFGTEAFF
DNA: TGTGCCAGCAGTGTTTTCGGCACTGAAGCTTTCTTT

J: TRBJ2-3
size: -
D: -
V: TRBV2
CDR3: CASTEGPASTDTQYF
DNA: TGTGCCAGCACCGAGGGTCCCGCTAGCACAGATACGCAGTATTTT

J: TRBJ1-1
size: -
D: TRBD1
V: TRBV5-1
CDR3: CASSLVGTVNTEAFF
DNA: TGCGCCAGCAGCTTGGTTGGGACAGTGAACACTGAAGCTTTCTTT

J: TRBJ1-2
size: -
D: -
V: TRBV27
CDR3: CASSFGSENGYTF
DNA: TGTGCCAGCAGTTTCGGGTCAGAGAATGGCTACACCTTC

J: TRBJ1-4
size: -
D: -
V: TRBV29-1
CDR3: CSVITNEKLFF
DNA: TGCAGCGTTATAACTAATGAAAAACTGTTTTTT

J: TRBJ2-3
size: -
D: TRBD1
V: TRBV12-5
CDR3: CASGLGATGRDTQYF
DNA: TGTGCTAGTGGTTTGGGTGCGACAGGGCGAGATACGCAGTATTTT

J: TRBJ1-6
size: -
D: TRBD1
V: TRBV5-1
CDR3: CASSLRTGDNSPLHF
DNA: TGCGCCAGCAGCTTGCGGACAGGGGATAATTCACCCCTCCACTTT

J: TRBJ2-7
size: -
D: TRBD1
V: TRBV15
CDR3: CATSRVNPSTGGEQYF
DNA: TGTGCCACCAGCAGAGTTAACCCGTCGACAGGGGGCGAGCAGTACTTC

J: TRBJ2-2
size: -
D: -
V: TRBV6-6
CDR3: CASSYLPGGITGELFF
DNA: TGTGCCAGCAGTTACCTGCCAGGGGGGATCACCGGGGAGCTGTTTTTT

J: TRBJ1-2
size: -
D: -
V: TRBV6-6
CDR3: CASSYTRDMGDGGYTF
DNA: TGTGCCAGCAGTTACACCCGGGACATGGGGGATGGTGGCTACACCTTC

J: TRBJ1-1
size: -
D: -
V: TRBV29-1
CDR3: CSVEVGGRLNTEAFF
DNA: TGCAGCGTTGAAGTAGGTGGCAGACTTAACACTGAAGCTTTCTTT

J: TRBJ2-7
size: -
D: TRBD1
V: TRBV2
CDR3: CASSGDRGGSYEQYF
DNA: TGTGCCAGCAGTGGGGACAGGGGAGGCTCCTACGAGCAGTACTTC

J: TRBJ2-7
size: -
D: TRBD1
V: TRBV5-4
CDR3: CASSPTGQGVTYEQYF
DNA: TGTGCCAGCAGCCCAACTGGACAGGGCGTCACCTACGAGCAGTACTTC

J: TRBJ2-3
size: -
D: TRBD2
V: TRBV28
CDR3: CASSGRLAGDSDTQYF
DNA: TGTGCCAGCAGCGGCCGACTAGCGGGGGATTCAGATACGCAGTATTTT

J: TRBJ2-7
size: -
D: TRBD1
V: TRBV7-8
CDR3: CASSFPGGHEQYF
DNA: TGTGCCAGCAGCTTTCCAGGGGGCCACGAGCAGTACTTC

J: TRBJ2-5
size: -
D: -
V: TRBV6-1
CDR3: CASFPPGLQETQYF
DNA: TGTGCCTCCTTTCCTCCGGGACTCCAAGAGACCCAGTACTTC

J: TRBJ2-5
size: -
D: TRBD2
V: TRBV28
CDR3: CASNRRPGLDQETQYF
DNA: TGTGCCAGCAACCGCCGGCCGGGACTAGATCAAGAGACCCAGTACTTC

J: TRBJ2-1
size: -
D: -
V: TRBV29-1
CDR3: CSVEISFEQFF
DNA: TGCAGCGTTGAAATTAGCTTCGAGCAGTTCTTC

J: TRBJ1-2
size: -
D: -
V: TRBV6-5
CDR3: CATHPLGQGGYTF
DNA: TGTGCCACCCACCCGTTAGGGCAGGGAGGCTACACCTTC

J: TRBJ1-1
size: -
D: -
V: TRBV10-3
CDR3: CAISGGAYTEAFF
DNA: TGTGCCATCAGTGGTGGGGCCTACACTGAAGCTTTCTTT

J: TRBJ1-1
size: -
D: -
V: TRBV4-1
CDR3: CASSQGNRERRQAFF
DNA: TGCGCCAGCAGCCAAGGTAACAGGGAGCGGCGTCAAGCTTTCTTT

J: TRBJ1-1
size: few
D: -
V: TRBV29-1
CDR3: CSVQGRMNTEAFF
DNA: TGCAGCGTCCAGGGCCGCATGAACACTGAAGCTTTCTTT